These T cell receptor beta chains were read from a single sample in a study of cytotoxic CD8 clonotypes in ibrutinib-treated CLL. Libraries were prepared by immunoSEQ multiplex PCR; TCRdb keeps only in-frame clonotypes and omits some of them. The data contain hundreds of thousands of clones, less than 75% of them singletons. This specimen was PBMCs, taken after 24 months of ibrutinib treatment. The receptors come from a human donor with chronic lymphocytic leukemia. Both conserved end residues are trimmed from each CDR3. Size is stated for part of the rows, as once, few or many counts, or as a class when the clone is expanded.

V gene: TRBV7-3
clone size: -
CDR3 protein: ASSPDLVQEQF

V gene: TRBV7-9
clone size: -
CDR3 protein: ASSLAGTEAF

V gene: TRBV7-9
clone size: -
CDR3 protein: ASTSTRAHGRF

V gene: TRBV7-2
clone size: -
CDR3 protein: ASSLLAQETQY

V gene: TRBV18
clone size: -
CDR3 protein: ASSPSLHSTGTGANVLT

V gene: TRBV30
clone size: -
CDR3 protein: AWTRTGDGEAF

V gene: TRBV28
clone size: few
CDR3 protein: ATGTGKTYEQY

V gene: TRBV7-9
clone size: -
CDR3 protein: ASSSRTGETQY

V gene: TRBV10-3
clone size: few
CDR3 protein: AITDTNTGELF

V gene: TRBV5-1
clone size: -
CDR3 protein: ASSLVGSTGETQY

V gene: TRBV11-2
clone size: once
CDR3 protein: ASRIWQGEQF

V gene: TRBV7-2
clone size: few
CDR3 protein: ASSWSSNQPQH

V gene: TRBV18
clone size: -
CDR3 protein: ASSGGLADYEQY